This TCR beta chain was found in a study of blood T cell repertoires in COVID-19. In the study overall: The study drew acute and convalescent COVID-19 samples from the United States, Italy and Spain. PBMCs, B-cell-depleted T cells, or T cells provided the cDNA or gDNA that made up the material.

Per the original methods: Reference gene primer amplification gave estimated nucleated cell counts. Some clones are missing from TCRdb's copy, which holds only in-frame ones; the method was immunoSEQ multiplex PCR. That table supplies the V and J calls and clone size; D and trimming were determined from the DNA. Of some 150,000 clones detected, just under 85% appear once; the ten largest clones hold more than 2.5%. Germline CDR1 SGHVS, CDR2 FQNEAQ. There are 15 residues in the CDR3. The V and J ends lost 3 bases and 4 bases, in that order; junction bases with no gene match: 7. The V and J genes are TRBV7-8 and TRBJ2-7; 9 bases fit TRBD2. This clonotype was sampled from a woman older than 75 with acute or convalescent COVID-19. Sequenced: peripheral blood. The CDR3 loop is CASSFTTSGTYEQYF. CDR3 nucleotides: TGTGCCAGCAGCTTTACGACTAGCGGAACTTACGAGCAGTACTTC. The entire variable domain, with the rest obtained from reference TRBV7-8 and TRBJ2-7, is as follows: GAGVSQSPRYKVAKRGQDVALRCDPISGHVSLFWYQQALGQGPEFLTYFQNEAQLDKSGLPSDRFFAERPEGSVSTLKIQRTQQEDSAVYLCASSFTTSGTYEQYFGPGTRLTVT.